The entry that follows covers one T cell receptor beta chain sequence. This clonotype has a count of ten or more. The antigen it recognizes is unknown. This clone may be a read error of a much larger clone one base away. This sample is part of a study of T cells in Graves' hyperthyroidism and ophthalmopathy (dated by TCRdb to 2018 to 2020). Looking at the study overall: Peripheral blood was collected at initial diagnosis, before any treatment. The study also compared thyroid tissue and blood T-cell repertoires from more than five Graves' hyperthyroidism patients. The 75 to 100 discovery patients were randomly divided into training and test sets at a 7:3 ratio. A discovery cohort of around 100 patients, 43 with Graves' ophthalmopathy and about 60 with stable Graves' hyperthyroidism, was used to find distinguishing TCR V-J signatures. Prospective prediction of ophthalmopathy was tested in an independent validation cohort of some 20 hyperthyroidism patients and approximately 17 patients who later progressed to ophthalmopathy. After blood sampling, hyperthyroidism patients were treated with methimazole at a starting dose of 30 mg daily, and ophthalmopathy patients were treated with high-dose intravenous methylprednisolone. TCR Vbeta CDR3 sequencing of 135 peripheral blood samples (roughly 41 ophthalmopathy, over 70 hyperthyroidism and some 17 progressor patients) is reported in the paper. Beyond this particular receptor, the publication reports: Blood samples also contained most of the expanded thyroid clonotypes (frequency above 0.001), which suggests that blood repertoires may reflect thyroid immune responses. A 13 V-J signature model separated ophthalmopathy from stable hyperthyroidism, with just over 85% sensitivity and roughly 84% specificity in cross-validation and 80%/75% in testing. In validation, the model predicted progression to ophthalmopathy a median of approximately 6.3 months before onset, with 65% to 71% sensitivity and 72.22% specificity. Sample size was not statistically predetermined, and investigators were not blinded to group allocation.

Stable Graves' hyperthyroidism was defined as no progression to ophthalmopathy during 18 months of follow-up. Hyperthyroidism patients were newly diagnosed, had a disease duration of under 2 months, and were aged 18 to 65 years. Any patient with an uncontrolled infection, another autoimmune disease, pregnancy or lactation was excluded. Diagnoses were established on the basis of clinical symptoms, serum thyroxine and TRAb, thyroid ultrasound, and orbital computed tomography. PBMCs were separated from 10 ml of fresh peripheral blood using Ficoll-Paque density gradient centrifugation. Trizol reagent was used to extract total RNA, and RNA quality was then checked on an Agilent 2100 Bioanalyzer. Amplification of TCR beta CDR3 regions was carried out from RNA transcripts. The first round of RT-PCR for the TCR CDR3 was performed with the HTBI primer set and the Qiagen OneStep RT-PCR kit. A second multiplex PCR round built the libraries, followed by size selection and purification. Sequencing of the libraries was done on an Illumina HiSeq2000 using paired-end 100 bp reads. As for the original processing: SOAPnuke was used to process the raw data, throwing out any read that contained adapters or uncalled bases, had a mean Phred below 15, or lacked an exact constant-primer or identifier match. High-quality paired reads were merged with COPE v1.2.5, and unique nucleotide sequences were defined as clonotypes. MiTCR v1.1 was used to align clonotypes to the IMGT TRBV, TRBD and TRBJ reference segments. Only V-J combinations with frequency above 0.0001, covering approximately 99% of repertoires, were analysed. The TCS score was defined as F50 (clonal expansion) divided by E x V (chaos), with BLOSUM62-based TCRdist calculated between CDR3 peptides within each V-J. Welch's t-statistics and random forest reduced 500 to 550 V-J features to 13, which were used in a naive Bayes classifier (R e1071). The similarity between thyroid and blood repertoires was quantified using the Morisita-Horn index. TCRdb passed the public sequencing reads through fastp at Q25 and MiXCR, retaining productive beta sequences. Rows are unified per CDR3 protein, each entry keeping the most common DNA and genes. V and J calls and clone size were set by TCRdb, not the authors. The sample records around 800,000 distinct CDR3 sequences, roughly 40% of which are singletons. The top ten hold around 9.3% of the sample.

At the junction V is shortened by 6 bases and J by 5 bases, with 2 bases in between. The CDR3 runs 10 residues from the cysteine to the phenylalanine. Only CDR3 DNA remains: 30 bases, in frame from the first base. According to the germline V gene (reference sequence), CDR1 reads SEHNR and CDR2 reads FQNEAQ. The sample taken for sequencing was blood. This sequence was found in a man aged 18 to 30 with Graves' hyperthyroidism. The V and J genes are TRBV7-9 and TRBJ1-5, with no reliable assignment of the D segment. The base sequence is TGTGCCAGCAGGGATCAGCCCCAGCATTTT. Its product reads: CASRDQPQHF.